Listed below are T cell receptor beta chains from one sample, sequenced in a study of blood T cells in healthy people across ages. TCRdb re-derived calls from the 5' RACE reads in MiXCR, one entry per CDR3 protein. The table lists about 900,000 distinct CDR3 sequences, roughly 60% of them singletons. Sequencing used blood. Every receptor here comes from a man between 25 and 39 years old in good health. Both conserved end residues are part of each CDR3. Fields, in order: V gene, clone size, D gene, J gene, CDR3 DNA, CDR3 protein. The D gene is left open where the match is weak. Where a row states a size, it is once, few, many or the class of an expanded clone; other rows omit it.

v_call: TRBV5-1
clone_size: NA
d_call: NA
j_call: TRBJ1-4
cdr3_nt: TGCGCCAGCAGCTTGGTGGGTGAGGAACTGTTTTTT
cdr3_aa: CASSLVGEELFF

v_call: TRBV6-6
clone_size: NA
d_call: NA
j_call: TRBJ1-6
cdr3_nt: TGTGCCAGCAGGGTGAGACAGGATAATTCACCCCTCCACTTT
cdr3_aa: CASRVRQDNSPLHF

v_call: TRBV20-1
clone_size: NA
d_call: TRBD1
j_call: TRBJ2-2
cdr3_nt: TGCAGTGCTAGGGGGACAGGGTGGACCGGGGAGCTGTTTTTT
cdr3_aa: CSARGTGWTGELFF

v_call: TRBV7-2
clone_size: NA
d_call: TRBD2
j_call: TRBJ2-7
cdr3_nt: TGTGTCAGCAGCTCTAGCGGGGTGAGCTCCTACGAGCAGTACTTC
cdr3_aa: CVSSSSGVSSYEQYF

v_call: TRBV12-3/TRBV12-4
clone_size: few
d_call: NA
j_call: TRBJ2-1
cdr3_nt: TGTGCCAGCAGCGACCGACAGCGGTCCTACAATGAGCAGTTCTTC
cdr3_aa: CASSDRQRSYNEQFF

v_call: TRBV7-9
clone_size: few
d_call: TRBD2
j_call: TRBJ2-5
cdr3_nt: TGTGCCAGCAGCGGTTTTAGCGGGGAGACGCAAGAGACCCAGTACTTC
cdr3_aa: CASSGFSGETQETQYF

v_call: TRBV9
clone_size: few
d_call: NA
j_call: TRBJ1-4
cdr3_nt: TGTGCCAGCAGCGGAGGAGATACAGAAAATGAAAAACTGTTTTTT
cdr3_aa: CASSGGDTENEKLFF

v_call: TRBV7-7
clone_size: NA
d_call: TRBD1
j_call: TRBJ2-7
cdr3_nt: TGTGCTAGCAGCTATCCGGGACAGGAGTACGAGCAGTACTTC
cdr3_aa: CASSYPGQEYEQYF

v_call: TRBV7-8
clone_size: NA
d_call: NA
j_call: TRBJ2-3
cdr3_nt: TGTGCCAGCAGCACCCCTAAGGATACAGATACGCAGTATTTT
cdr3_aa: CASSTPKDTDTQYF

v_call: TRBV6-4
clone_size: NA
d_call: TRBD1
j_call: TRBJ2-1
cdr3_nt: TGTGCCAGCAGTGGGTCAGGACAGGAATATGGTGAGCAGTTCTTC
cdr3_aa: CASSGSGQEYGEQFF

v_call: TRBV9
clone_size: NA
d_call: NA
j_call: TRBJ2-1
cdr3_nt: TGTGCCAGCAGCGTTGAGCTAGTTGGGAATGAGCAGTTCTTC
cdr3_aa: CASSVELVGNEQFF

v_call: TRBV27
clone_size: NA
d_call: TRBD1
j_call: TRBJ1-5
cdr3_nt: TGTGCCAGCAGCAAGGGGGCAAACAATCAGCCCCAGCATTTT
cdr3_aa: CASSKGANNQPQHF

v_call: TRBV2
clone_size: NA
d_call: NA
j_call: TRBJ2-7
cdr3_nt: TGTGCCAGCATGGCAGTCACACCTGGGGAGGAGTACTTC
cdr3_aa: CASMAVTPGEEYF

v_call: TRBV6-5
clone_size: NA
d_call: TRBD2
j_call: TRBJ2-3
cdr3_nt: TGTGCCAGCAGCCGTAGCGGGGGGACCTATACGCAGTATTTT
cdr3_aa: CASSRSGGTYTQYF

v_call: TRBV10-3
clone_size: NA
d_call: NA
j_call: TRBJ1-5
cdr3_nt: TGTGCCATCAGTGAGGACGGGCAGCCTTATAGCAATCAGCCCCAGCATTTT
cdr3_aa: CAISEDGQPYSNQPQHF

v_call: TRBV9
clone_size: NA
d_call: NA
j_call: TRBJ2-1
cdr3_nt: TGTGCCAGCAGCGGCAGACCCAACGCCAATGAGCAGTTCTTC
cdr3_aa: CASSGRPNANEQFF

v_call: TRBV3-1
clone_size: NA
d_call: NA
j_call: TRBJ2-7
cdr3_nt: TGTGCCAGCAGCCAAGATCGCTGGTACGAGCAGTACTTC
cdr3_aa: CASSQDRWYEQYF

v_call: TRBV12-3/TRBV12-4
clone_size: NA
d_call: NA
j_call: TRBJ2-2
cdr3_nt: TGTGCCAGCAGTCCCCGGACTTACACCGGGGAGCTGTTTTTT
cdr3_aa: CASSPRTYTGELFF

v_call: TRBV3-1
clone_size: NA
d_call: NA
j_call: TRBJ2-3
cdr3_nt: TGTGCCAGCAGCCAGGCACCGGGGCTCGGGGGCGATACGCAGTATTTT
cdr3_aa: CASSQAPGLGGDTQYF

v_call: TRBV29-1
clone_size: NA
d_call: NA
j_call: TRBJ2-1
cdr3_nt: TGCAGCGTTGAAAAGGGGCTAGGAAATGAGCAGTTCTTC
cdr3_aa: CSVEKGLGNEQFF

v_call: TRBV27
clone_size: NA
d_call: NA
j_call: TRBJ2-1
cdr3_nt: TGTGCCGGCAGTTCGAGACAGGCATCCTACAATGAGCAGTTCTTC
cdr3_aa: CAGSSRQASYNEQFF

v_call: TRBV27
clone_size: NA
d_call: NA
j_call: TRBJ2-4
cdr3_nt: TGTGCCAGCAGTCCCATCCCTCGACAGGAAAACATTCAGTACTTC
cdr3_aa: CASSPIPRQENIQYF

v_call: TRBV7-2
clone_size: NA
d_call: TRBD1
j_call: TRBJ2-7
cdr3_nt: TGTGCCAGCAGCGCCGTTACAGGGGGCAAAGGCGAGCAGTACTTC
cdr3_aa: CASSAVTGGKGEQYF

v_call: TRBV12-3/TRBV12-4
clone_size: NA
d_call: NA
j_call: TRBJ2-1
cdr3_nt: TGTGCCAGCAGCTTGGGGCTAGTTACTGAGCAGTTCTTC
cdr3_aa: CASSLGLVTEQFF

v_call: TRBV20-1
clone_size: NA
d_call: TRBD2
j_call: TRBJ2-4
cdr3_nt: TGCAGTGCTAGAGCGACTAGCGGGGTAAACATTCAGTACTTC
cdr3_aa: CSARATSGVNIQYF

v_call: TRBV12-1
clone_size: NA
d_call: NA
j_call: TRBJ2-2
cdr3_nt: TGTGCCACCCCCTTACAGGGGGGTAGCGGGGAGCTGTTTTTT
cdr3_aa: CATPLQGGSGELFF

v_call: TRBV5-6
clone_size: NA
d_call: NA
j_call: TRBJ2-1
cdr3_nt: TGTGCCGGCAGCTTGGCCGTGGGATGGGAGCAGTTCTTC
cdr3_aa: CAGSLAVGWEQFF

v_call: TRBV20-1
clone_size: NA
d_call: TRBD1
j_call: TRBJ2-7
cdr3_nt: TGCAGTGCTAGTCAACGACAGGGGTATGACTACGAGCAGTACTTC
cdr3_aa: CSASQRQGYDYEQYF

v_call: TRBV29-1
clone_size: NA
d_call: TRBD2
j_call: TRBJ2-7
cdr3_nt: TGCAGCGTCGAAGGGGGACTAGCGGGAAGCTACAATGAGCAGTACTTC
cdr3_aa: CSVEGGLAGSYNEQYF

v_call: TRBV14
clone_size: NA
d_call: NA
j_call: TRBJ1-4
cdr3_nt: TGTGCCATACAGACCAAACAAAGGGCAACTAATGAAAAACTGTTTTTT
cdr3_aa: CAIQTKQRATNEKLFF

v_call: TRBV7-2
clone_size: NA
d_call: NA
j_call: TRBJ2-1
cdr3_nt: TGTGCCAGCAGCTTAAGCCGGGGGCAACGATACGAGCAGTTCTTC
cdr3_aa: CASSLSRGQRYEQFF

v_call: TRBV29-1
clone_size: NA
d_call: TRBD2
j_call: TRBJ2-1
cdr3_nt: TGCAGCGCCCGCACTAGCGGGGGTGGTAATGAGCAGTTCTTC
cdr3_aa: CSARTSGGGNEQFF

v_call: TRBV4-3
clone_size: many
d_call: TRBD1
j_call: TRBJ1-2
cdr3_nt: TGCGCCAGCAGCATACAGGGGGCGGATGGCTACACCTTC
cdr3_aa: CASSIQGADGYTF

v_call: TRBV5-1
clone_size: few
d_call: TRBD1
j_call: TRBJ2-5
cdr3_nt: TGCGCCAGCAGCTTGGAACGGTTCGGGACAGACGAGACCCAGTACTTC
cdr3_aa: CASSLERFGTDETQYF

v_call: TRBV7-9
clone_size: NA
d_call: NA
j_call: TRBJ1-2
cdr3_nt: TGTGCCAGCAGCTTCTACACCCGGGACGCTGGCTACACCTTC
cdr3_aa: CASSFYTRDAGYTF

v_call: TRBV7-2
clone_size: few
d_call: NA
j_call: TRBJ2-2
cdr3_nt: TGTGCCAGCAGCTTAGGAGAGTGGCCACCACGGAGCGGGGAGCTGTTTTTT
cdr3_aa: CASSLGEWPPRSGELFF

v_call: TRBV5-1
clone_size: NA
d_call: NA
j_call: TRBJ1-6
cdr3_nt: TGCGCCAGCAGCCCCGCAGGGTATAATTCACCCCTCCACTTT
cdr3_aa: CASSPAGYNSPLHF

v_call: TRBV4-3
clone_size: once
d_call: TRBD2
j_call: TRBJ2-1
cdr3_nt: TGCGCCAGCAGCCAAGAGGTGGTAGCGGGGGGTCAGGAGCAGTTCTTC
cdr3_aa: CASSQEVVAGGQEQFF

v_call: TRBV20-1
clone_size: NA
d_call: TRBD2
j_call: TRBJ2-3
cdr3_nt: TGCAGTGCTGAGGAGGGGCGGGGGGTCACCACAGATACGCAGTATTTT
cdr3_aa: CSAEEGRGVTTDTQYF

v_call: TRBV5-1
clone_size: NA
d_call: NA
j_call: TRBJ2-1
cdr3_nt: TGCGCCAGCAGCTTGGCCGATTATGAGCAGTTCTTC
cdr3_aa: CASSLADYEQFF

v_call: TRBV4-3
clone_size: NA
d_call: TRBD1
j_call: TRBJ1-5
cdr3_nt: TGCGCCAGCAGCCACCTCGGACAGGCACAGCCCCAGCATTTT
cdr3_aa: CASSHLGQAQPQHF

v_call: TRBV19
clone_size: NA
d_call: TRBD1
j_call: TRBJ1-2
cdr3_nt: TGTGCCAGTAGTATGTCGGACAGGGGCTATGGCTACACCTTC
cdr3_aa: CASSMSDRGYGYTF

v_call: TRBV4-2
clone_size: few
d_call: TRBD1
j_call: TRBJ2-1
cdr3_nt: TGTGCCAGCAGCCAAGAGTTTCTAGGACAGGGGTACAATGAGCAGTTCTTC
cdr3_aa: CASSQEFLGQGYNEQFF

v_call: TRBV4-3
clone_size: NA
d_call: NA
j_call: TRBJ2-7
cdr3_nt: TGCGCCAGCAGCCCTAACAGCGCCTACGAGCAGTACTTC
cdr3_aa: CASSPNSAYEQYF

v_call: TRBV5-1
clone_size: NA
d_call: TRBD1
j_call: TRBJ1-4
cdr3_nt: TGCGCCAGCAGCTGGACAGGGGAAAGTGAAAAACTGTTTTTT
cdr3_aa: CASSWTGESEKLFF

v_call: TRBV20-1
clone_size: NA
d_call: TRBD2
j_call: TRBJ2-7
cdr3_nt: TGCAGTGCTAGACTAGCGGATTACGAGCAGTACTTC
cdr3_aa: CSARLADYEQYF

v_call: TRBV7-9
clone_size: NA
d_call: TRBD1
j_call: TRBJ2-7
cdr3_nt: TGTGCCAGCAGCGCGAGACAGGGGGCGCGGGGCGAGCAGTACTTC
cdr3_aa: CASSARQGARGEQYF

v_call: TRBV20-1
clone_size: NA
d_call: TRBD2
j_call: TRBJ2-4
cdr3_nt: TGCAGTGCTACTAGCGGGAGTCGGGAAAACATTCAGTACTTC
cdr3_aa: CSATSGSRENIQYF

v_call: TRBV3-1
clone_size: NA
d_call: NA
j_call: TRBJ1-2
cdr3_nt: TGTGCCAGCAGCCAAGACGCGTCTGGCTACACCTTC
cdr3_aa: CASSQDASGYTF

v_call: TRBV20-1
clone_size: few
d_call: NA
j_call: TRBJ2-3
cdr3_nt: TGCAGTGCTAGAGCCTCGGCAGATACGCAGTATTTT
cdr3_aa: CSARASADTQYF

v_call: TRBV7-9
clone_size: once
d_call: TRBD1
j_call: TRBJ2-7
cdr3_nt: TGTGCCAGCAGCTTAGGACAGGGGATCAGGAGCTCCTACGAGCAGTACTTC
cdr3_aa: CASSLGQGIRSSYEQYF

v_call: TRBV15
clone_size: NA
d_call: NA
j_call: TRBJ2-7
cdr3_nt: TGTGCCACCAGCAGAGGGGCGGGGACCTCCTACGAGCAGTACTTC
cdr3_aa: CATSRGAGTSYEQYF

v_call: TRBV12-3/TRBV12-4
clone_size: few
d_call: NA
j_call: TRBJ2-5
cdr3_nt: TGTGCCAGCAGTACCGGGGTCGGGGAAGAGACCCAGTACTTC
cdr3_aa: CASSTGVGEETQYF

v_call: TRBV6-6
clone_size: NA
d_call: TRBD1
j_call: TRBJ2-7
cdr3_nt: TGTGCCAGCAGTGACGATGGGACAGCCTACGAGCAGTACTTC
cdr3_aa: CASSDDGTAYEQYF

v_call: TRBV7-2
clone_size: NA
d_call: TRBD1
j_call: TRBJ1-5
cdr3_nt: TGTGCCAGCAAGGAGGGGGCAGGAAGCAATCAGCCCCAGCATTTT
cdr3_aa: CASKEGAGSNQPQHF

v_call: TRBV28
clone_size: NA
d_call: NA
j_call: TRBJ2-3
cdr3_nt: TGTGCCAGCAGTTTTCCGGCAGATACGCAGTATTTT
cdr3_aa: CASSFPADTQYF

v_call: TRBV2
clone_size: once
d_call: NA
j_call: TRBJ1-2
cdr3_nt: TGTGCCAGCAGGGGGACTGGTGGCTACACCTTC
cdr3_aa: CASRGTGGYTF

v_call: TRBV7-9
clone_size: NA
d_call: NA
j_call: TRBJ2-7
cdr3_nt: TGTGCCAGCAGCTCCACCAGGGACGAGCAGTACTTC
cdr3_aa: CASSSTRDEQYF

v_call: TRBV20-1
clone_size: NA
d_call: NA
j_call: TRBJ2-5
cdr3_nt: TGCAGTGCCAATCTGTTTCCAAGGAGGACACAAGAGACCCAGTACTTC
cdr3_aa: CSANLFPRRTQETQYF